What follows is one TCR beta chain and its context. Per the original data handling: Reference gene primer amplification gave nucleated cell count estimates. Generated by immunoSEQ multiplex PCR, the TCRdb table keeps only in-frame clones and is missing some. The DNA gave D and trimming, while V, J and clone size come from that table. The sample includes 130,000 to 150,000 clones, roughly 90% seen only once; the top ten take approximately 2%. This record comes from a study of blood T cell repertoires in COVID-19. Study summary: Sites across the United States, Italy and Spain contributed samples from acute and convalescent COVID-19. The cDNA or gDNA used as material had been derived from T cells, B-cell-depleted T cells, or PBMCs.

V lost 1 base and J lost 2, with 8 bases in between. The CDR3 is 14 residues long. Germline CDR1 is LGHNA and CDR2 is YNFKEQ. The chain carries TRBV4-2 and TRBJ1-1; the D is unclear. The clonotype comes from a man aged 65 to 79 with acute or convalescent COVID-19. The sequencing sample was made of peripheral blood. DNA of the CDR3: TGTGCCAGCAGCCAAGTAGACTTAAACACTGAAGCTTTCTTT. This translates into CASSQVDLNTEAFF.